This record covers a single T cell receptor beta chain. This sample also contains other DNA sequences that code for the same CDR3. This sample was included in a study of blood T cell repertoires in COVID-19. On the study more broadly: Resolution of symptoms, clearance, or two negative PCRs was present in recovered Cohort 3 donors. From T cells, B-cell-depleted T cells, or PBMCs came the material, which was cDNA or gDNA. The samples span acute and convalescent COVID-19 from the United States, Italy and Spain.

Per the original methods: Amplified reference gene primers provided the basis for estimating nucleated cell counts. Assay used: immunoSEQ multiplex PCR; TCRdb lists only in-frame clones, some missing. V and J calls plus clone size are reproduced from that table; the DNA served to infer D and trimming. The sample holds about 270,000 clones, 88% seen once. There are 14 residues in the CDR3. The germline V gene has CDR1 GTSNPN and CDR2 SVGIG (reference sequence). Trimming stripped 0 bases from V and 1 base from J, with 7 bases between. The sequence came from a woman aged 60 to 75 in a cohort exposed to, infected with or recovered from COVID-19 (not recorded which). The rearrangement joins TRBV30 to TRBJ1-3, with D unclear. The sample was PBMCs or T cells enriched from blood (not recorded which). In DNA, the CDR3 is TGTGCCTGGAGTGTAGGAGGGTCTGGAAACACCATATATTTT. It specifies CAWSVGGSGNTIYF.